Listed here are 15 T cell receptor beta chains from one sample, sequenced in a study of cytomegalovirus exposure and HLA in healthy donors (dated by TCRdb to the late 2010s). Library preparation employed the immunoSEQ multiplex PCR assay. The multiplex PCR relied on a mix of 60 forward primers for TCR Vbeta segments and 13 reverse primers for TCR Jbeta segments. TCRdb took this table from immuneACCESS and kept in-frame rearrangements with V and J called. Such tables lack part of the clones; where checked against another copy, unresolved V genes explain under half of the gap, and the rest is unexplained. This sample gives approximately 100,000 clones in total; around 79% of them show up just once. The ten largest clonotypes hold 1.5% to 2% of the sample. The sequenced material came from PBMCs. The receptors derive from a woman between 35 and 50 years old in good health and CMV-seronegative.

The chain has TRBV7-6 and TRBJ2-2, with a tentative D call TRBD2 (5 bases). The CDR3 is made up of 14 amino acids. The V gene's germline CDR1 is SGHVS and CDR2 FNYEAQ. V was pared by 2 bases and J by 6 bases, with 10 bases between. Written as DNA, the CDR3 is TGTGCCAGCAGCTTAAAACTAGAGGCCGGGGAGCTGTTTTTT. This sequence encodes CASSLKLEAGELFF.

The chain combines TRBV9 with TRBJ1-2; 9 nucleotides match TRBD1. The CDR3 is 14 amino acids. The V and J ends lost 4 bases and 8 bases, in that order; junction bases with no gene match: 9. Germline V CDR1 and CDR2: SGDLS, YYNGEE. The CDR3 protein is CASSISTGGEGYTF. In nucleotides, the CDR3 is TGTGCCAGCAGCATTTCGACAGGGGGGGAAGGCTACACCTTC.

As DNA, the CDR3 is TGTGCCAGCAGCTTACCGGGAGGGCAAGAGACCCAGTACTTC. This translates into CASSLPGGQETQYF. The V call is TRBV7-9, the J call TRBJ2-5; TRBD2 agrees at 8 bases. J gave up 2 bases and V 2 bases, and 1 base lay outside the gene matches. This CDR3 region has 14 residues. Germline loops: CDR1 SEHNR, CDR2 FQNEAQ (reference sequence).

The CDR3 DNA reads TGTGCCAGCAGCTCCCGCCCCGGGGGAAACTACAATGAGCAGTTCTTC. This sequence encodes CASSSRPGGNYNEQFF. V usage is TRBV9 and J usage is TRBJ2-1; D perhaps matches TRBD2 (6 bases). The CDR3 is 16 amino acids. V lost 4 bases to trimming and J lost 3 bases, with 17 bases between them. The germline V gene encodes CDR1 SGDLS and CDR2 YYNGEE.

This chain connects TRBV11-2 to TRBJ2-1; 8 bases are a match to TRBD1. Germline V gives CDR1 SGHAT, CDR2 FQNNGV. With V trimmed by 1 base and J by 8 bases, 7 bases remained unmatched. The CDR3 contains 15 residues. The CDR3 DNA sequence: TGTGCCAGCAGCTTAGGGACTACCAGGGGGCATGAGCAGTTCTTC. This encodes CASSLGTTRGHEQFF.

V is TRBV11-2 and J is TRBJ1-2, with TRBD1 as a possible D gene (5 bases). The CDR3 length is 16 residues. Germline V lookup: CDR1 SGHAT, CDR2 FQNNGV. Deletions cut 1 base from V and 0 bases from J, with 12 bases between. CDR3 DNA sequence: TGTGCCAGCAGCTTAGTGGGGCAGGGATCTAACTATGGCTACACCTTC. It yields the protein CASSLVGQGSNYGYTF. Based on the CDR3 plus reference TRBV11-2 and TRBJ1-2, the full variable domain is EAGVAQSPRYKIIEKRQSVAFWCNPISGHATLYWYQQILGQGPKLLIQFQNNGVVDDSQLPKDRFSAERLKGVDSTLKIQPAKLEDSAVYLCASSLVGQGSNYGYTFGSGTRLTVV.

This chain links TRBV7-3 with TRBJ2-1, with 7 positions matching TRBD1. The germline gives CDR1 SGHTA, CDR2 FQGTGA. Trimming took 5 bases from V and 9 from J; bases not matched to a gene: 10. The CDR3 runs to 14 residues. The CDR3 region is CASSPPTGNAEQFF. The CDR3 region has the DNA TGTGCCAGCAGCCCCCCGACAGGGAACGCTGAGCAGTTCTTC.

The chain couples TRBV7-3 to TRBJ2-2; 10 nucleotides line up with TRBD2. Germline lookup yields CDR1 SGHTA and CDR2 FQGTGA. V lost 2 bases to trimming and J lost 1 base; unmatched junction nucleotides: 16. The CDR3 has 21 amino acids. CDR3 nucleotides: TGTGCCAGCAGCTTACTCCCACAGGGGTCCCCTAGCGGGGGGAACACCGGGGAGCTGTTTTTT. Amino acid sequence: CASSLLPQGSPSGGNTGELFF.

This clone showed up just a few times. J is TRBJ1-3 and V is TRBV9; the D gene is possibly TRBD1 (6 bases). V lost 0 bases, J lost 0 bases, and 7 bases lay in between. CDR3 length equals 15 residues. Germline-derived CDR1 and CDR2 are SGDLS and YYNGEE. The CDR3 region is CASSVGTASGNTIYF. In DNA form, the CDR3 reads TGTGCCAGCAGCGTAGGGACAGCCTCTGGAAACACCATATATTTT.

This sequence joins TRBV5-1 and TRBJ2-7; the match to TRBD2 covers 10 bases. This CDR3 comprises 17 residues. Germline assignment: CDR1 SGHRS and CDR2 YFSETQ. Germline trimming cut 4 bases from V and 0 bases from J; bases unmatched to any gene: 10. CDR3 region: CASSRSAGTSDSYEQYF. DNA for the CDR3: TGCGCCAGCAGCCGAAGCGCCGGGACTAGCGACTCCTACGAGCAGTACTTC. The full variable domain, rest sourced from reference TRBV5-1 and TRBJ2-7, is KAGVTQTPRYLIKTRGQQVTLSCSPISGHRSVSWYQQTPGQGLQFLFEYFSETQRNKGNFPGRFSGRQFSNSRSEMNVSTLELGDSALYLCASSRSAGTSDSYEQYFGPGTRLTVT.

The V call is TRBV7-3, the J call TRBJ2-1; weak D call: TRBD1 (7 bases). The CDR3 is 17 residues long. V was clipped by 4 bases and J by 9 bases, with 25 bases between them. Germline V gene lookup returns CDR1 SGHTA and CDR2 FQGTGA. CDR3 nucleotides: TGTGCCAGCAGCTCGCCCGACAGGGCGGGGACACTAGGTGAGCAGTTCTTC. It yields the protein CASSSPDRAGTLGEQFF.

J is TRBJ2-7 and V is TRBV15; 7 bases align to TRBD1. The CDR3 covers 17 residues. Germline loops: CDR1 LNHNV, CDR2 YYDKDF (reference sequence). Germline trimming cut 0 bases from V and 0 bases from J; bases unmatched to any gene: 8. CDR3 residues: CATSRDQARGYSYEQYF. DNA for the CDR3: TGTGCCACCAGCAGAGATCAGGCCAGGGGGTACTCCTACGAGCAGTACTTC.

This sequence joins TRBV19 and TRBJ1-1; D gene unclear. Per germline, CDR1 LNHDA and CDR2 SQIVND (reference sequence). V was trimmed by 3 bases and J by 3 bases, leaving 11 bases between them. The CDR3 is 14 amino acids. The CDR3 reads CASSMRAQDTEAFF. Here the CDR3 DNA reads TGTGCCAGTAGTATGCGGGCGCAGGACACTGAAGCTTTCTTT.

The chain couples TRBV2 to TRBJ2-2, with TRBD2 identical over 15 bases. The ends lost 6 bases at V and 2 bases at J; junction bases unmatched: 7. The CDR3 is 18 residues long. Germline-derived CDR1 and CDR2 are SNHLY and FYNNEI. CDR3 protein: CASRGRGLAGGNTGELFF. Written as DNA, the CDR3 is TGTGCCAGCAGGGGCCGGGGACTAGCGGGAGGCAACACCGGGGAGCTGTTTTTT.

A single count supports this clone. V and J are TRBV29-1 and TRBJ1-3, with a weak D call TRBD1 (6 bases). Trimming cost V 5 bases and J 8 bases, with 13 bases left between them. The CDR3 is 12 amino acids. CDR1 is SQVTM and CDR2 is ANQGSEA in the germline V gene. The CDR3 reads CSVRTGQDTIYF. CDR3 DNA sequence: TGCAGCGTTCGCACAGGGCAGGACACCATATATTTT.